This TCR beta chain stems from a study of identical twins. Overall study results and limits: Models came in too low on out-of-frame TCR alpha sharing in monozygotic twins. Out-of-frame alpha sequences that twins shared showed excess low generation probability.

Concerning this clonotype: Antigen: not known.

The authors used template switching to add a universal primer site and gave cDNA unique molecular identifiers. A single record per CDR3 protein comes from TCRdb applying MiXCR to the 5' RACE reads. The sample has 1.5 million to 2 million distinct CDR3 sequences, around 33% seen once; the top ten hold more than 0.25%. Losses at the gene ends were 0 bases for V and 4 bases for J; bases not matched to a gene: 8. CDR1 and CDR2 (germline): SGHDT, YYEEEE. The CDR3 has 16 amino acids. V is TRBV5-6 and J is TRBJ2-7; 9 bases align to TRBD1. This sequence originates from a newborn girl in good health. Sequenced sample: cord blood. The CDR3: CASSLVGGQGIYEQYF. The CDR3 DNA follows: TGTGCCAGCAGCTTGGTGGGGGGACAGGGAATATACGAGCAGTACTTC. The entire variable domain, with the rest obtained from reference TRBV5-6 and TRBJ2-7, is as follows: DAGVTQSPTHLIKTRGQQVTLRCSPKSGHDTVSWYQQALGQGPQFIFQYYEEEERQRGNFPDRFSGHQFPNYSSELNVNALLLGDSALYLCASSLVGGQGIYEQYFGPGTRLTVT.